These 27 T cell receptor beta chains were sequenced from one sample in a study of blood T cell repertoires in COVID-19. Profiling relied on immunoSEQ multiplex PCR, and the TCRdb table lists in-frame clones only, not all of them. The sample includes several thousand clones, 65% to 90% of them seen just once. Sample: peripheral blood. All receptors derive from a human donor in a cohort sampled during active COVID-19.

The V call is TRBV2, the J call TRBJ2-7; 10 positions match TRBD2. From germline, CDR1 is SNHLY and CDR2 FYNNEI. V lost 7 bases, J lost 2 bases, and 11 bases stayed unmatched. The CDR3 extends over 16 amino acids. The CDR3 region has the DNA TGTGCCAGCAAGGGAGCTAGCGGGAGAACCGCCTACGAGCAGTACTTC. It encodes CASKGASGRTAYEQYF.

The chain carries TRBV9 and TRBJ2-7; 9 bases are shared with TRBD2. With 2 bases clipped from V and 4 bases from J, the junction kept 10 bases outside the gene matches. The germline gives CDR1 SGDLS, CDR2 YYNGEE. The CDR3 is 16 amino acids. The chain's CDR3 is CASSVGSGSFAYEQYF. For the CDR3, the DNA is TGTGCCAGCAGCGTCGGTAGCGGGAGCTTCGCATACGAGCAGTACTTC.

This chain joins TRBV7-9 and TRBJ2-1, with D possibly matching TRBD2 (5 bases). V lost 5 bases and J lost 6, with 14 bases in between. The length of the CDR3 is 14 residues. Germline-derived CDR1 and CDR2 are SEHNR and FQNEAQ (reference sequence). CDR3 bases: TGTGCCAGCAGCGCTTCTCTAGCCGGCAATGAGCAGTTCTTC. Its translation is CASSASLAGNEQFF. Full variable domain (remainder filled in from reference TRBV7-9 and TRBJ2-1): DTGVSQNPRHKITKRGQNVTFRCDPISEHNRLYWYRQTLGQGPEFLTYFQNEAQLEKSRLLSDRFSAERPKGSFSTLEIQRTEQGDSAMYLCASSASLAGNEQFFGPGTRLTVL.

The CDR3 spells CASSIRAPGILQPQHF. CDR3 in DNA: TGTGCCAGTAGTATAAGGGCACCAGGGATCCTTCAGCCCCAGCATTTT. This chain connects TRBV19 to TRBJ1-5; a weak D match, TRBD1 (5 bases). The CDR3 spans 16 residues. Germline CDR1 reads LNHDA; CDR2 reads SQIVND (reference sequence). V dropped 2 bases and J dropped 6 bases, with 17 bases sitting between them.

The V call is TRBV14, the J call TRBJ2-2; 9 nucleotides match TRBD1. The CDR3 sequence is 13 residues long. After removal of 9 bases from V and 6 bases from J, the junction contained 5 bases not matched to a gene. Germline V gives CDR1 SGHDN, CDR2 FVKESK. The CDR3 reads CARTQGAPGELFF. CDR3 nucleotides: TGTGCCAGAACACAGGGGGCGCCCGGGGAGCTGTTTTTT.

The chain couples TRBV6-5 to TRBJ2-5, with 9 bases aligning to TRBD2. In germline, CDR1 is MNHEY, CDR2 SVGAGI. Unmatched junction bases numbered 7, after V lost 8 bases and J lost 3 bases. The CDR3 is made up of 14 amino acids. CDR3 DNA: TGTGCCAGCCTTAGGGTAGCGGGAGAAGAGACCCAGTACTTC. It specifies CASLRVAGEETQYF.

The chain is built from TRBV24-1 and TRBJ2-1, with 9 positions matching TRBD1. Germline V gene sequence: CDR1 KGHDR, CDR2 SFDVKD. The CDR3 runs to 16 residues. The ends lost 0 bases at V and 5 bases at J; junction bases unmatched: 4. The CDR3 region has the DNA TGTGCCACCAGTGATTTGCGGACAGGGGCCAACAATGAGCAGTTCTTC. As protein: CATSDLRTGANNEQFF.

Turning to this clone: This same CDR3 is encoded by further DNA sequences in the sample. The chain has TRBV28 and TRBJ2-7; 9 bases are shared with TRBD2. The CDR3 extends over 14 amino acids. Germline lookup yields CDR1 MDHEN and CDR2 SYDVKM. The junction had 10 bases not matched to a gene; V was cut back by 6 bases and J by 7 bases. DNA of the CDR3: TGTGCCAGCAGCCGTAGCGGGAGTGGACATGAGCAGTACTTC. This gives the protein CASSRSGSGHEQYF.

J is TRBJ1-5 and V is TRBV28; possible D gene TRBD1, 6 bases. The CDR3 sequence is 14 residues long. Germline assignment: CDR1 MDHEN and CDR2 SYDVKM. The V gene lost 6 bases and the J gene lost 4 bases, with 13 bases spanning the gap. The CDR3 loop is CASRRSQGNQPQHF. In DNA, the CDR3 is TGTGCCAGCAGACGCTCCCAGGGGAATCAGCCCCAGCATTTT.

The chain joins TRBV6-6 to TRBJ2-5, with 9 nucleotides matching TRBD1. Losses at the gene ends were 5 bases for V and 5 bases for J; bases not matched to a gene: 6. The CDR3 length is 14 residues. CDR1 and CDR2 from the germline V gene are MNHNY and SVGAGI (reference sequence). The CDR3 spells CASSPLGQGETQYF. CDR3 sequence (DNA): TGTGCCAGCAGTCCGCTCGGACAGGGGGAGACCCAGTACTTC.

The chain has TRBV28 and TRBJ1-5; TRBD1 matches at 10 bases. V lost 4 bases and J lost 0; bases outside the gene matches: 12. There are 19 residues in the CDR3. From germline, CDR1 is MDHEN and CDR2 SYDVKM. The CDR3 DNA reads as TGTGCCAGCAGTTACGGCCGGGACAGGGGATTTTATAGCAATCAGCCCCAGCATTTT. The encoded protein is CASSYGRDRGFYSNQPQHF.

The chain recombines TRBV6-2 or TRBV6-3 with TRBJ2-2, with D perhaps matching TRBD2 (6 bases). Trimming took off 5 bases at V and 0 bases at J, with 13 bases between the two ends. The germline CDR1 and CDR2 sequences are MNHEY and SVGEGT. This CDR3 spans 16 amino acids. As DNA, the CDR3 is TGTGCCAGCAGTAAACTAGCAGGCGCGAACACCGGGGAGCTGTTTTTT. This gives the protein CASSKLAGANTGELFF.

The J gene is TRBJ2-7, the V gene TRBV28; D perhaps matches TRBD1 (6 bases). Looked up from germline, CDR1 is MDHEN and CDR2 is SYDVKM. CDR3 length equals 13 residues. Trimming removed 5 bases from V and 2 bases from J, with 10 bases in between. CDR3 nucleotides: TGTGCCAGCAGTACGACAGGCCCCTACGAGCAGTACTTC. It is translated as CASSTTGPYEQYF. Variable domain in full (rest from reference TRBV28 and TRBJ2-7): DVKVTQSSRYLVKRTGEKVFLECVQDMDHENMFWYRQDPGLGLRLIYFSYDVKMKEKGDIPEGYSVSREKKERFSLILESASTNQTSMYLCASSTTGPYEQYFGPGTRLTVT.

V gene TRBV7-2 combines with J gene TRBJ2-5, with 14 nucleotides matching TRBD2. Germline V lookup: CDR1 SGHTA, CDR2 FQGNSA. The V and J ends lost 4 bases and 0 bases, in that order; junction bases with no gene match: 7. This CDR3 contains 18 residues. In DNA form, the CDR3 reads TGTGCCAGCAGCTCCTGGACTAGCGGGAGGTCATACCAAGAGACCCAGTACTTC. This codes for CASSSWTSGRSYQETQYF.

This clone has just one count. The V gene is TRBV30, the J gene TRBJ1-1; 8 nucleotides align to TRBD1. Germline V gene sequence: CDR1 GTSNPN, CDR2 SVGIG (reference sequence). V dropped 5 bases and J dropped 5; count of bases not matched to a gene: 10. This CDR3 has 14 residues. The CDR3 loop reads CAWRVTGGGTEAFF. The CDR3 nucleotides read TGTGCCTGGCGGGTCACAGGGGGAGGAACTGAAGCTTTCTTT.

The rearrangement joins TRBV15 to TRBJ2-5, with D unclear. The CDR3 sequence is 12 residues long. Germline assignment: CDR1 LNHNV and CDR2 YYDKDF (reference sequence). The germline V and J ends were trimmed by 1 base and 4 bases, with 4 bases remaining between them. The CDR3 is CATSRGGETQYF. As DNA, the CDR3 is TGTGCCACCAGCAGAGGAGGAGAGACCCAGTACTTC. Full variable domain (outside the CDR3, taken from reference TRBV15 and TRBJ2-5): DAMVIQNPRYQVTQFGKPVTLSCSQTLNHNVMYWYQQKSSQAPKLLFHYYDKDFNNEADTPDNFQSRRPNTSFCFLDIRSPGLGDTAMYLCATSRGGETQYFGPGTRLLVL.

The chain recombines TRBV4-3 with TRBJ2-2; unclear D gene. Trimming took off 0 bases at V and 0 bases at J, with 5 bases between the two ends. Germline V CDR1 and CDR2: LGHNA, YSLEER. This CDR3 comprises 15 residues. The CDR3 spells CASSQEISNTGELFF. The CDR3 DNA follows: TGCGCCAGCAGCCAAGAAATATCGAACACCGGGGAGCTGTTTTTT.

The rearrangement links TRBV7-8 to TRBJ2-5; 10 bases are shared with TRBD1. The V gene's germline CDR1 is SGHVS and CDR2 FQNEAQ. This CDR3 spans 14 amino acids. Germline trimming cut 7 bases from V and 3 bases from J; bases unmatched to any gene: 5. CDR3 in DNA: TGTGCCAGCATCGACAGGGGGCGGGAAGAGACCCAGTACTTC. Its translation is CASIDRGREETQYF.

In DNA form, the CDR3 reads TGTGCCAGCAGTTTTGGTTCGGTCGATGGCTACACCTTC. Protein: CASSFGSVDGYTF. The chain joins TRBV12-3 or TRBV12-4 to TRBJ1-2; D is uncertain. This CDR3 spans 13 amino acids. The ends were cut back, 3 bases at V and 6 bases at J, with 11 bases in the middle.

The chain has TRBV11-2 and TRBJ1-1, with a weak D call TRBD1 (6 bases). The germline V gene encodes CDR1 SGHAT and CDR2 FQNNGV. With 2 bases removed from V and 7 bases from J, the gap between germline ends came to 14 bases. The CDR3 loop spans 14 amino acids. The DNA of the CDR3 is TGTGCCAGCAGCTTAAGGGCAGGGGTGGGTGAAGCTTTCTTT. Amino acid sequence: CASSLRAGVGEAFF.

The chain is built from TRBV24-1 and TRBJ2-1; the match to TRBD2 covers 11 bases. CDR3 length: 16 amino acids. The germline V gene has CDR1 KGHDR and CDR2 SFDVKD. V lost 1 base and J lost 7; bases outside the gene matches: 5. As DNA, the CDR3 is TGTGCCACCAGTGATTTTAGCGGGAGGGCCAGTAATGAGCAGTTCTTC. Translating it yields CATSDFSGRASNEQFF.

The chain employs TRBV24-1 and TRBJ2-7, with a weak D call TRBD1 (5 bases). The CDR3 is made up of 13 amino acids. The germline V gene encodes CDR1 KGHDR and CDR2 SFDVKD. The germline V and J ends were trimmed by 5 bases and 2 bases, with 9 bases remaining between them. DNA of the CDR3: TGTGCCACCAGTGGGGGCAGCCCCTACGAGCAGTACTTC. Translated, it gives CATSGGSPYEQYF.

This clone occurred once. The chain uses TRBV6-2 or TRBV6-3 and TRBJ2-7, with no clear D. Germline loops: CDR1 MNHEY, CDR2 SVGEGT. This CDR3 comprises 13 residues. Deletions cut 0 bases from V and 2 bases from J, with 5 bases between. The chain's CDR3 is CASSYSTPYEQYF. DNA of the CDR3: TGTGCCAGCAGTTACTCGACTCCCTACGAGCAGTACTTC.

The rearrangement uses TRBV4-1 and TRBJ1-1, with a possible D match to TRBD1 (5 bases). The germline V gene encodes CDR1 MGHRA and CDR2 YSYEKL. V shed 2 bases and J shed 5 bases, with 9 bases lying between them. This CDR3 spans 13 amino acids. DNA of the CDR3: TGCGCCAGCAGCCAACAGGGTTGGACTGAAGCTTTCTTT. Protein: CASSQQGWTEAFF.

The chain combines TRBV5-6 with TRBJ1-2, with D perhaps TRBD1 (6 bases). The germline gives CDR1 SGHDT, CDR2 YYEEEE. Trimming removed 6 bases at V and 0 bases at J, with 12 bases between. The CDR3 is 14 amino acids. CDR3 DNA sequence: TGTGCCAGCACCCTGGACAGTCCTAACTATGGCTACACCTTC. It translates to CASTLDSPNYGYTF.

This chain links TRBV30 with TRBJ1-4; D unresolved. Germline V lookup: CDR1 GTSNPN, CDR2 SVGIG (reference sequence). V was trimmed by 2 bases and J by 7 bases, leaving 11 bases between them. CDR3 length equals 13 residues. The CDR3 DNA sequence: TGTGCCTGGAGTCCCCCTTCGGGTGAAAAACTGTTTTTT. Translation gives CAWSPPSGEKLFF.

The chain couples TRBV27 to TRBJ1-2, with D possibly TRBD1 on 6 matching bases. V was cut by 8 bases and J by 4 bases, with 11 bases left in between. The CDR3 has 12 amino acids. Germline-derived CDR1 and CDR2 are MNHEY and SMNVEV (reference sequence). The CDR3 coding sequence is TGTGCCAGCTTGGACAGCTTCTATGGCTACACCTTC. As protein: CASLDSFYGYTF.